The clone carrying this T cell receptor beta chain was detected only a few times. Its antigen is not identified. TCRdb processed the reads anew with MiXCR; each CDR3 protein has one entry. The repertoire holds 400,000 to 600,000 distinct CDR3 sequences, with 42% as singletons. The record originates from a study of T cell repertoires in cytomegalovirus infection. Study-wide background: Researchers turned to recently identified HLA-C-restricted CMV epitopes as well as well-studied HLA-B-restricted ones. Based on public TCR beta signatures, there were indications of CMV infection and of a matching HLA type.

Trimming removed 4 bases from V and 2 bases from J, with 8 bases in between. The CDR3 sequence is 14 residues long. The germline CDR1 and CDR2 sequences are SGHVS and FQNEAQ. Study observations and caveats: Dominant in the ex vivo response were TCR beta clonotypes restricted by HLA-C and specific for CMV. Of the TCR beta families, the public ones yielded a cumulative frequency that identified carriers of CMV plus the relevant HLA.

This sample comprised cultured PBMCs, obtained from culture after CMV antigen stimulation. The chain uses TRBV7-8 and TRBJ2-2; D call uncertain. The clonotype originates from a human donor in good health (CMV status not recorded). Some clones in this sample may be carry-over from other donors' samples. Written as DNA, the CDR3 is TGTGCCAGCAGCTCTAGGGTTAACACCGGGGAGCTGTTTTTT. This gives the protein CASSSRVNTGELFF.